The text below deals with one TCR beta chain. The sample comes from a study of T cell changes during pregnancy in multiple sclerosis. The CDR3 is 13 residues long. In germline, CDR1 is MNHEY, CDR2 SMNVEV (reference sequence). Trimming took 5 bases from V and 5 from J, leaving 10 bases between them. Repertoires were generated with immunoSEQ multiplex PCR, while TCRdb's copy carries only in-frame clones and drops some. The repertoire holds about 60,000 clones, with about 93% as singletons. Here the sequenced sample was CD8+ T cells from peripheral blood mononuclear cells, taken in the second trimester of pregnancy. The sequence was collected from a female donor with multiple sclerosis, enrolled in a pregnancy study. The chain joins TRBV27 to TRBJ1-5; possible D gene TRBD1, 6 bases. The CDR3 region is CASSGTSHQPQHF. The CDR3 DNA reads TGTGCCAGCAGTGGGACATCCCATCAGCCCCAGCATTTT.